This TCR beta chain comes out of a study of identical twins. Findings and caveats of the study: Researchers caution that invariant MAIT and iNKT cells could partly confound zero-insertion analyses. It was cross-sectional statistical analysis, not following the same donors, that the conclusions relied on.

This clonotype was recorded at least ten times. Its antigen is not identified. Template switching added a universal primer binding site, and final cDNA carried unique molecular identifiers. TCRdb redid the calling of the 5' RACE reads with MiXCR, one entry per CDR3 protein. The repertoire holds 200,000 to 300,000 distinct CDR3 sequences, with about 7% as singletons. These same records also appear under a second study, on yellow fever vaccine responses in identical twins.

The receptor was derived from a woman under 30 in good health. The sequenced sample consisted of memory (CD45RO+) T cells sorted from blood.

CDR3 in amino acids: CASSQNRGGTGELFF. The CDR3 DNA reads TGTGCCAGCAGCCAAAACAGGGGTGGAACCGGGGAGCTGTTTTTT. This chain links TRBV14 with TRBJ2-2; 7 nucleotides match TRBD1. V lost 2 bases and J lost 5; bases outside the gene matches: 5. Germline V CDR1 and CDR2: SGHDN, FVKESK. The CDR3 has 15 amino acids.